The TCR beta chain under discussion was sequenced for a study of cytomegalovirus exposure and HLA in healthy donors. Study-level background: Earlier, almost 120 million unique TCR beta sequences were recovered from about 170 million T cells by an analysis.

The donors were healthy bone marrow donors. This clone occurred once. The antigen is unknown. The CDR3 loop spans 16 amino acids. The germline V gene encodes CDR1 SNHLY and CDR2 FYNNEI. Findings and caveats of the study: The productive fraction for most TCR beta V segments was about 90% or about 30% in an earlier analysis. For presence/absence analyses, sequencing depth was assumed to be roughly uniform across donors.

The PCR employed 60 Vbeta primers together with 13 Jbeta primers. Repertoires were generated with immunoSEQ multiplex PCR, while TCRdb's copy carries only in-frame clones and drops some. The table includes around 70,000 clones, approximately 72% detected once. The source of this sequence is a woman aged 40 to 49 in good health and CMV-seropositive. The chain recombines TRBV2 with TRBJ2-5; 8 bases line up with TRBD1. The DNA end is a closer match to TRBJ2-7, so the J assignment may be wrong. What was sequenced was PBMCs. CDR3 sequence reads: CASSGVRDRTYYEQYF. The CDR3 DNA is TGTGCCAGCAGTGGAGTAAGGGACAGGACTTACTACGAGCAGTACTTC.